The clone carrying this T cell receptor beta chain was picked up one time. The germline CDR1 and CDR2 sequences are DFQATT and SNEGSKA (reference sequence). The V and J ends lost 0 bases and 5 bases respectively, with 13 bases between them. This CDR3 spans 14 amino acids. CD8+ and CD4+ T cells from blood underwent TCR beta sequencing. The multiple sclerosis controls were treatment-naive patients with relapsing-remitting disease that was stable or active. The entry originates in a study of CD8 T cells in Susac syndrome. The authors reverse transcribed about 0.5 to 1 ug RNA with random hexamers. Amplification of TCR beta CDR3 across 54 Vbeta and 13 Jbeta was performed with immunoSEQ multiplex PCR. TCRdb independently ran MiXCR on the immunoSEQ multiplex PCR reads; one entry per CDR3 protein. The table lists roughly 200,000 distinct CDR3 sequences, approximately 94% of them singletons.

Input material: CD4+ T cells from PBMCs. The V gene is TRBV20-1, the J gene TRBJ1-2; no reliable D call. The TCR sequence derives from a human donor with multiple sclerosis. The CDR3 reads CSAREYRLPYGYTF. The CDR3 DNA sequence: TGCAGTGCTAGAGAATATAGACTGCCGTATGGCTACACCTTC.